These 6 T cell receptor beta chains came from one sample sequenced in a study of blood T cell repertoires in COVID-19. Produced via immunoSEQ multiplex PCR; TCRdb's table is partial and in-frame only. The table has roughly 100,000 clones, more than 80% seen once. What was sequenced was peripheral blood. Every receptor here comes from a human donor in a cohort sampled during active COVID-19.

This chain joins TRBV10-3 and TRBJ1-4; D is undetermined. Germline V gives CDR1 ENHRY, CDR2 SYGVKD. Trimming left V 0 bases short and J 0 bases short, with 8 bases between. This CDR3 is 16 amino acids long. The CDR3 loop is CAISESGGSTNEKLFF. CDR3 DNA sequence: TGTGCCATCAGTGAGTCAGGCGGATCAACTAATGAAAAACTGTTTTTT.

The rearrangement links TRBV5-4 to TRBJ2-2; the match to TRBD2 covers 14 bases. Per germline, CDR1 SGHNT and CDR2 YYREEE (reference sequence). The CDR3 sequence is 17 residues long. The V and J ends lost 4 bases and 5 bases, in that order; junction bases with no gene match: 7. CDR3 nucleotides: TGTGCCAGCAGCCCCGGCGGGACTAGCGGGAGAACCGGGGAGCTGTTTTTT. Encoded protein: CASSPGGTSGRTGELFF.

The CDR3 is CASATGALRPQHF. The CDR3 coding sequence is TGTGCCAGCGCTACAGGGGCTCTCCGGCCCCAGCATTTT. This chain joins TRBV12-3 or TRBV12-4 and TRBJ1-5; 7 bases match TRBD1. The CDR3 is made up of 13 amino acids. Trimming at V came to 8 bases and at J to 9 bases, leaving 10 bases not matched to a gene.

This sequence joins TRBV19 and TRBJ2-3, with D possibly matching TRBD2 (6 bases). The CDR3 is 14 residues long. The V end lost 5 bases, the J end lost 2 bases, and 11 bases lay between the germline ends. Per the germline V gene, CDR1 is LNHDA and CDR2 is SQIVND (reference sequence). CDR3 protein: CASSPSAFTDTQYF. The CDR3 bases are TGTGCCAGTAGTCCTAGCGCCTTCACAGATACGCAGTATTTT.

This clone came up once. The DNA of the CDR3 is TGTGCCAGCAGCAAATCACGGGTTTCTAACTATGGCTACACCTTC. Translation: CASSKSRVSNYGYTF. V and J are TRBV21-1 and TRBJ1-2. TRBV21-1 has pseudogene status. This CDR3 is built from 15 residues.

The gene calls are TRBV6-1 and TRBJ2-7; 7 bases agree with TRBD1. The CDR3 runs to 17 residues. Germline CDR1 reads MNHNS; CDR2 reads SASEGT. V was clipped by 2 bases and J by 6 bases; unmatched bases: 16. CDR3 amino acids: CASSERVRGTHRGEQYF. The CDR3 DNA reads TGTGCCAGCAGTGAACGTGTAAGGGGGACACACAGGGGCGAGCAGTACTTC.